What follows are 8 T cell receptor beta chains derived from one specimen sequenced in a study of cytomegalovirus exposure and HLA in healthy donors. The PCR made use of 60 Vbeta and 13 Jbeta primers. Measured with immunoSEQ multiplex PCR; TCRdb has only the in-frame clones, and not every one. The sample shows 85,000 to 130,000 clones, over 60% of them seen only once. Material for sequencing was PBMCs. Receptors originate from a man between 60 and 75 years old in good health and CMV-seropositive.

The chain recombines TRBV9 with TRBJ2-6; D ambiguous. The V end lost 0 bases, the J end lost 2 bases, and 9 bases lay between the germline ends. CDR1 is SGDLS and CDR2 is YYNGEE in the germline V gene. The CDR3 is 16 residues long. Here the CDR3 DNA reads TGTGCCAGCAGCGTAGTGGCCAATCCTGGGGCCAACGTCCTGACTTTC. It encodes CASSVVANPGANVLTF.

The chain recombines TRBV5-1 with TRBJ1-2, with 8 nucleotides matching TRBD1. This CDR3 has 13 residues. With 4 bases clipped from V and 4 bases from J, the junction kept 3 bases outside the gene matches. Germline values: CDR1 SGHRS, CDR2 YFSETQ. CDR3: CASSADRAYGYTF. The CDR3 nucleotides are TGCGCCAGCAGCGCGGACAGGGCCTATGGCTACACCTTC. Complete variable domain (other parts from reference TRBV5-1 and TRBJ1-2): KAGVTQTPRYLIKTRGQQVTLSCSPISGHRSVSWYQQTPGQGLQFLFEYFSETQRNKGNFPGRFSGRQFSNSRSEMNVSTLELGDSALYLCASSADRAYGYTFGSGTRLTVV.

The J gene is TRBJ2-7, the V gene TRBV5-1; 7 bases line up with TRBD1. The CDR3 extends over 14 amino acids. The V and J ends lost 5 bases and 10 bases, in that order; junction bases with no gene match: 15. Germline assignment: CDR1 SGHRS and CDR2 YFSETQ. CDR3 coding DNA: TGCGCCAGCAGGGTGGGGACAGCCGCCCAAGACCAGTACTTC. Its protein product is CASRVGTAAQDQYF.

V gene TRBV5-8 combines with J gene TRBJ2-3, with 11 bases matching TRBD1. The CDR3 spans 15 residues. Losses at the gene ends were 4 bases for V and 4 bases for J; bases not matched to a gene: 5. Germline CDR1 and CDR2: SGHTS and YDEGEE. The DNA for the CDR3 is TGTGCCAGCAGCCCGGACAGGGGGCGCCCAGATACGCAGTATTTT. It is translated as CASSPDRGRPDTQYF.

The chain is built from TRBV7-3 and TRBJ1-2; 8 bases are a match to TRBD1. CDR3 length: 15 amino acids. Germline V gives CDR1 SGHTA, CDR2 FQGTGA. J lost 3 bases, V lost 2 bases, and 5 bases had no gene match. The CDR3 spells CASSLAGGVHYGYTF. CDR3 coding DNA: TGTGCCAGCAGCTTAGCAGGGGGCGTTCACTATGGCTACACCTTC.

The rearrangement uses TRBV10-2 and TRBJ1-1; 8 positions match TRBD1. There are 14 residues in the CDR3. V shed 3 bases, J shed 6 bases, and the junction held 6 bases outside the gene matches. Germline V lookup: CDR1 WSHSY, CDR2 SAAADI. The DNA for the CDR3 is TGCGCCAGCAGTGATTATCAGGGGGCGGCTGAAGCTTTCTTT. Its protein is CASSDYQGAAEAFF.

CDR3 loop: CASSTQLGAGNTIYF. The CDR3 DNA follows: TGTGCCAGCAGCACGCAGTTGGGAGCTGGAAACACCATATATTTT. The genes are TRBV5-4 and TRBJ1-3; D not certain. The CDR3 loop spans 15 amino acids. Looked up from germline, CDR1 is SGHNT and CDR2 is YYREEE (reference sequence). Trimming removed 4 bases from V and 2 bases from J, with 13 bases in between.

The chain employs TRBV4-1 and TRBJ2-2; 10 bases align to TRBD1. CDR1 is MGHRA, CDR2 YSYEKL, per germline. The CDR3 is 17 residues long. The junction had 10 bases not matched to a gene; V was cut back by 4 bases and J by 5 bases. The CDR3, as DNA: TGCGCCAGCAGCCTGTGGGGGACAGGGGCCAAAACCGGGGAGCTGTTTTTT. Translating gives CASSLWGTGAKTGELFF.